These T cell receptor beta chains were read from a single sample in a study of blood T cell repertoires in COVID-19. Here immunoSEQ multiplex PCR was the method, and the copy in TCRdb shows in-frame clones only, minus some. The table lists about 90,000 clones, about nine tenths of them singletons, with over 0.45% in the top ten. The sequencing input was peripheral blood. The receptors were sampled from a man aged 55 to 70 with acute or convalescent COVID-19. Both conserved end residues are part of each CDR3. D genes are given only for firm matches. Size values are once, few and many counts, or a class for expanded clones, and some rows have none.

>-|TRBV6-5|-|TRBJ1-4
CASSYRGTGEKLFF
TGTGCCAGCAGTTACAGGGGAACGGGTGAAAAACTGTTTTTT
>-|TRBV20-1|TRBD2|TRBJ2-2
CSASSGRASDTGELFF
TGCAGTGCTAGTAGCGGGAGGGCCTCAGACACCGGGGAGCTGTTTTTT
>-|TRBV7-2|TRBD2|TRBJ2-3
CAVGGGALTDTQYF
TGTGCCGTCGGCGGGGGAGCTCTCACAGATACGCAGTATTTT
>-|TRBV9|TRBD1|TRBJ2-6
CASSVTPGTGKSGANVLTF
TGTGCCAGCAGCGTAACCCCCGGGACAGGGAAATCTGGGGCCAACGTCCTGACTTTC
>-|TRBV24-1|-|TRBJ2-5
CATSDSASEAQETQYF
TGTGCCACCAGTGATTCTGCTAGCGAAGCCCAAGAGACCCAGTACTTC
>-|TRBV28|-|TRBJ1-3
CASSPPGTGNTIYF
TGTGCCAGCAGTCCCCCCGGGACTGGAAACACCATATATTTT
>-|TRBV5-4|-|TRBJ2-2
CASSLSPKNTGELFF
TGTGCCAGCAGCTTGAGCCCTAAGAACACCGGGGAGCTGTTTTTT
>-|TRBV5-1|-|TRBJ1-1
CASSSGTASGHTEAFF
TGCGCCAGCAGCTCCGGGACCGCTAGCGGTCACACTGAAGCTTTCTTT
>once|TRBV25-1|TRBD1|TRBJ1-2
CASSGRQGSYGYTF
TGTGCCAGCAGTGGGCGACAGGGTAGCTATGGCTACACCTTC
>-|TRBV2|TRBD1|TRBJ2-7
CASRGQASSYEQYF
TGTGCCAGCAGGGGACAGGCGAGCTCCTACGAGCAGTACTTC
>-|TRBV3-1/TRBV3-2|-|TRBJ1-2
CASSKQGRVSYGYTF
TGTGCCAGCAGCAAGCAGGGCAGGGTTAGCTATGGCTACACCTTC
>-|TRBV7-3|-|TRBJ2-1
CASSLYGYNEQFF
TGTGCCAGCAGCTTATACGGTTACAATGAGCAGTTCTTC
>-|TRBV18|TRBD1|TRBJ2-7
CASFPGQGHEQYF
TGTGCCAGCTTCCCGGGACAGGGCCACGAGCAGTACTTC
>-|TRBV5-1|TRBD2|TRBJ2-5
CASRPGLAGGQETQYF
TGCGCCAGCAGGCCGGGACTAGCGGGGGGGCAAGAGACCCAGTACTTC
>once|TRBV5-1|TRBD2|TRBJ2-7
CASSLAQAGVVYEQYF
TGCGCCAGCAGCTTGGCCCAGGCGGGGGTCGTGTACGAGCAGTACTTC